The clone carrying this T cell receptor beta chain was observed a few times. Its antigen is not known. The data were obtained in a study of identical twins. TCRdb reprocessed the 5' RACE reads via MiXCR and lists one record per CDR3 protein. The sample lists roughly 250,000 distinct CDR3 sequences, more than 13% occurring once. Per the germline V gene, CDR1 is DFQATT and CDR2 is SNEGSKA (reference sequence). The CDR3 extends over 16 amino acids. Trimming at V came to 7 bases and at J to 2 bases, leaving 13 bases not matched to a gene. Points from the study as a whole: Models underestimated TCR alpha sharing (out-of-frame) in monozygotic twins.

Sequencing used memory (CD45RO+) T cells sorted from blood. The sequence was collected from a woman aged 18 to 35 in good health. This chain connects TRBV20-1 to TRBJ2-1; TRBD2 aligns across 8 bases. DNA for the CDR3: TGCAGTGTTCCGGCCCCCGGGACTAGAGCCTACAATGAGCAGTTCTTC. It translates to CSVPAPGTRAYNEQFF.